This TCR beta chain was sequenced during a study of beta chain features in type 1 diabetes. Study findings and constraints: Patients with Type 1 diabetes showed moderately but significantly shorter TCRB CDR3s in all four CD4+ subsets. Shorter templates may be favored by PCR, equally so in patients and controls. More deletions and fewer insertions at VDJ junctions were found in patients with type 1 diabetes.

A remark on this clone: No antigen is known for it.

The CDR3 consists of 15 residues. Germline V gene data show CDR1 as SGHDN and CDR2 as FVKESK. V dropped 3 bases and J dropped 3; count of bases not matched to a gene: 6. Based on CD45RO/CCR7/CD25/CD127/CD95/CD27, CD4+ regulatory, stem cell-like memory, naive and central memory cells were sorted. Purity exceeded 95% in all sorted populations. The authors reverse transcribed all of the isolated RNA, so sequencing captured expressed TCRB transcripts. The protocol was immunoSEQ multiplex PCR, while the TCRdb copy is restricted to in-frame clones and leaves out a portion. The table has approximately 260,000 clones, approximately 24% seen once; the top ten hold 0.012%.

The source is a woman in her 30s with type 1 diabetes. V usage is TRBV14 and J usage is TRBJ2-7, with 9 positions matching TRBD1. The material sequenced was naive CD4+ T cells from blood. CDR3 sequence reads: CASSQDGTGLYEQYF. Written as DNA, the CDR3 is TGTGCCAGCAGCCAGGACGGGACAGGGCTCTACGAGCAGTACTTC.